These 11 T cell receptor beta chains were sequenced from one sample in a study of blood T cell repertoires in COVID-19. Sequencing used immunoSEQ multiplex PCR; TCRdb keeps in-frame clones, though not all of them. This table holds about 250,000 clones, 65% to 85% found once. The specimen sequenced was peripheral blood. Source of these receptors: a man in his forties or fifties with active or convalescent COVID-19.

This chain joins TRBV9 and TRBJ1-1; D unclear. CDR3 length: 17 residues. Germline assignment: CDR1 SGDLS and CDR2 YYNGEE. The V and J ends lost 1 base and 1 base respectively, with 17 bases between them. CDR3 DNA: TGTGCCAGCAGCGTAAGGCGGATGAGGCCAGCGAACACTGAAGCTTTCTTT. Residues: CASSVRRMRPANTEAFF.

The chain uses TRBV6-5 and TRBJ2-7; 12 bases fit TRBD2. CDR3 length equals 13 residues. V was pared by 6 bases and J by 4 bases, with 1 base of the junction left unmatched. Germline values: CDR1 MNHEY, CDR2 SVGAGI. In DNA form, the CDR3 reads TGTGCCAGCAGGGGGACTAGCGGGTACGAGCAGTACTTC. Protein: CASRGTSGYEQYF.

This rearrangement joins TRBV25-1 to TRBJ2-5, with 7 bases matching TRBD2. Germline CDR1 MGHDK, CDR2 SYGVNS. The CDR3 runs to 16 residues. J lost 4 bases, V lost 1 base, and 9 bases had no gene match. For the CDR3, the DNA is TGTGCCAGCAGTGAATGGGTTGGGAGGGCCGGAGAGACCCAGTACTTC. Residues: CASSEWVGRAGETQYF.

The rearrangement uses TRBV5-6 and TRBJ2-7; 10 nucleotides line up with TRBD2. Per the germline V gene, CDR1 is SGHDT and CDR2 is YYEEEE. V dropped 0 bases and J dropped 6; count of bases not matched to a gene: 6. The CDR3 has 15 amino acids. The CDR3 bases are TGTGCCAGCAGCTTGGTAGCGGGGGGAACCTCCGAGCAGTACTTC. Translation gives CASSLVAGGTSEQYF.

The chain links TRBV5-4 to TRBJ2-5, with 9 bases fitting TRBD1. The CDR3 loop spans 16 amino acids. Per the germline V gene, CDR1 is SGHNT and CDR2 is YYREEE (reference sequence). The V gene end was trimmed by 3 bases and the J gene end by 4 bases; junction bases not matched to a gene: 10. CDR3 loop: CASSSLGQGGRETQYF. The CDR3 nucleotides read TGTGCCAGCAGCTCTTTGGGACAGGGAGGCCGAGAGACCCAGTACTTC.

CDR3 sequence reads: CASSSDRGSDPFF. The CDR3 DNA reads as TGTGCCAGCAGCTCCGACAGGGGGTCTGATCCGTTCTTT. The chain combines TRBV5-4 with TRBJ1-1, with 9 nucleotides matching TRBD1. The length of the CDR3 is 13 residues. V lost 3 bases, J lost 14 bases, and 11 bases stayed unmatched. From germline, CDR1 is SGHNT and CDR2 YYREEE (reference sequence). Full variable domain (rest looked up from reference TRBV5-4 and TRBJ1-1): ETGVTQSPTHLIKTRGQQVTLRCSSQSGHNTVSWYQQALGQGPQFIFQYYREEENGRGNFPPRFSGLQFPNYSSELNVNALELDDSALYLCASSSDRGSDPFFGQGTRLTVV.

The rearrangement joins TRBV10-3 to TRBJ2-3; D might be TRBD2 (5 bases). V gave up 0 bases and J gave up 6 bases, with 16 bases separating them. Germline lookup yields CDR1 ENHRY and CDR2 SYGVKD. The CDR3 covers 16 residues. CDR3 nucleotides: TGTGCCATCAGTGAGTCGGGTGACTACCCCCCGGATACGCAGTATTTT. The encoded protein is CAISESGDYPPDTQYF.

Comments on this clone: At one end the junction does not follow the germline gene, possibly because of a read error. The chain has TRBV28 and TRBJ1-1, with D possibly being TRBD1 (6 bases). CDR1 is MDHEN and CDR2 is SYDVKM in the germline V gene. The CDR3 is made up of 14 amino acids. The CDR3 region is CASSLITGNAEAFF. The CDR3 DNA is TGTGCCAGCAGTTTGATCACAGGGAACGCTGAAGCTTTCTTT.

The gene calls are TRBV5-1 and TRBJ2-7, with D possibly being TRBD1 (5 bases). The CDR3 runs 14 residues. Trimming removed 0 bases from V and 4 bases from J, with 11 bases in between. Germline CDR1 is SGHRS and CDR2 is YFSETQ. The CDR3 loop is CASSLGGDFYEQYF. In DNA form, the CDR3 reads TGCGCCAGCAGCTTGGGGGGCGATTTTTACGAGCAGTACTTC.

V gene TRBV10-3 combines with J gene TRBJ2-2; a possible D gene is TRBD1 (6 bases). Germline V gene sequence: CDR1 ENHRY, CDR2 SYGVKD. Deletions cut 3 bases from V and 3 bases from J, with 11 bases between. The CDR3 extends over 15 amino acids. In DNA form, the CDR3 reads TGTGCCATCAGTGACACAGGGCCTGACACCGGGGAGCTGTTTTTT. Protein product: CAISDTGPDTGELFF.

The CDR3 nucleotides read TGTGCCAGCAGCTGGGGGGGAACCGGGGAGCTGTTTTTT. Translation: CASSWGGTGELFF. The chain uses TRBV7-2 and TRBJ2-2, with 7 bases lining up with TRBD2. V was pared by 4 bases and J by 5 bases, with 1 base of the junction left unmatched. The V gene's germline CDR1 is SGHTA and CDR2 FQGNSA. The CDR3 has 13 amino acids. The complete variable domain, with remaining parts taken from reference TRBV7-2 and TRBJ2-2, reads GAGVSQSPSNKVTEKGKDVELRCDPISGHTALYWYRQSLGQGLEFLIYFQGNSAPDKSGLPSDRFSAERTGGSVSTLTIQRTQQEDSAVYLCASSWGGTGELFFGEGSRLTVL.